This T cell receptor beta chain was documented in a study of CD8+CD57+ T cells in acquired aplastic anemia. Study background: Sorted CD4+ and CD8+ cells yielded DNA averaging about 3.2 ug. Study outcomes and limitations: Patients and controls shared around 30 CD8+ CDR3 sequences.

The use of genomic DNA as template underpinned the TCR beta VDJ and CDR3 profiling. MiXCR, applied by TCRdb to the reads, yields one record per CDR3 protein. The sample holds about 170,000 distinct CDR3 sequences, just under 45% seen once. About this clonotype itself: Its antigen is currently unknown.

The germline gives CDR1 SGHAT, CDR2 FQDESV (reference sequence). V was clipped by 2 bases and J by 1 base, with 12 bases between them. CDR3 length: 15 residues. V and J are TRBV11-1 and TRBJ2-7; D ambiguous. The receptor comes from a human donor in good health. The sequencing sample was made of sorted CD4+, CD8+, or CD8+CD57+ T cells (not recorded which) from PBMCs. CDR3 sequence: CASSLRHHPSYEQYF. CDR3 in DNA: TGTGCCAGCAGCTTAAGACATCACCCTTCCTACGAGCAGTACTTC.